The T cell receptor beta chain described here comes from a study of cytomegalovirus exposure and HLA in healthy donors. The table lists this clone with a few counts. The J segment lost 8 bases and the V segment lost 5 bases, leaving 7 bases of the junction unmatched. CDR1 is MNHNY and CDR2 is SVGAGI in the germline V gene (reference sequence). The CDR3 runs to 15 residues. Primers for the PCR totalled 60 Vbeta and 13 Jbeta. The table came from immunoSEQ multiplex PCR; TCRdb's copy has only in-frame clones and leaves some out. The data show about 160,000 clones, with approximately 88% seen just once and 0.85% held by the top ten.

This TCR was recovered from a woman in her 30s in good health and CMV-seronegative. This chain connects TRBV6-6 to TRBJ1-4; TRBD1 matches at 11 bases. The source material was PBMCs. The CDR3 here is CASSAPGQGGEKLFF. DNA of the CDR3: TGTGCCAGCAGTGCCCCGGGACAGGGGGGAGAAAAACTGTTTTTT.